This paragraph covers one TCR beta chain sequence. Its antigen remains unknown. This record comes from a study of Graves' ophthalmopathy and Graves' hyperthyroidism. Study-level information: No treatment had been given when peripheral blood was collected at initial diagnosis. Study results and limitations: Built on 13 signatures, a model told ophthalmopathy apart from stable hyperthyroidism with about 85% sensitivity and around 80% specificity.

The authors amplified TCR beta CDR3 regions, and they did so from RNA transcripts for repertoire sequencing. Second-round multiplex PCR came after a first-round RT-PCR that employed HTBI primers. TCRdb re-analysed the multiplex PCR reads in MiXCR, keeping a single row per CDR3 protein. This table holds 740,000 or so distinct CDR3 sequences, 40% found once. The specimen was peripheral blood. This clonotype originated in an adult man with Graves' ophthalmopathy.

CDR3 region: CATSRDWSDSGNTF. CDR3 bases: TGTGCCACCAGCAGAGATTGGTCTGACTCTGGAAACACCTTC. This chain links TRBV15 with TRBJ1-2; D is unresolved. CDR1 is LNHNV, CDR2 YYDKDF, per germline (reference sequence). Trimming pared 0 bases from V and 12 bases from J, leaving 17 bases between. This CDR3 comprises 14 residues.